Below are 7 T cell receptor beta chains sequenced from a single sample in a study of T cells expressing NK-cell markers. TCRdb re-called the 5' RACE reads and gives one entry per CDR3 protein, without DNA. Reported are about 460,000 distinct CDR3 sequences; the ten largest clones contain more than 1.4%. The specimen sequenced was blood T cells: a sorted CD56 or NKG2C T cell subset, CD4+ or CD8+ T cells, or bulk PBMC T cells (not recorded which). These receptors were collected from a woman in her forties or fifties in good health.

This chain joins TRBV9 and TRBJ1-4; TCRdb's D call, TRBD1, is unchecked because there is no DNA. Germline V CDR1 and CDR2: SGDLS, YYNGEE. The CDR3 covers 18 residues. The CDR3 loop reads CASSVGAGAGATNEKLFF.

The chain has TRBV7-2 and TRBJ2-3; TCRdb indicates TRBD2, and absent DNA this call remains unverified. CDR3 size: 17 residues. Looked up from germline, CDR1 is SGHTA and CDR2 is FQGNSA. Here the CDR3 reads CASSPGVERRTTDTQYF.

The V call is TRBV7-6, the J call TRBJ2-5; TCRdb selects TRBD1, and the lack of DNA leaves this call unchecked. The germline V gene has CDR1 SGHVS and CDR2 FNYEAQ. This CDR3 is built from 18 residues. The CDR3 region is CASGPIGPPSRDGGTQYF.

CDR3 amino acids: CASSVASTYNEQFF. V usage is TRBV6-1 and J usage is TRBJ2-1. The germline V gene has CDR1 MNHNS and CDR2 SASEGT. The length of the CDR3 is 14 residues.

The rearrangement uses TRBV5-1 and TRBJ1-4; TCRdb designates TRBD1, a call that cannot be tested without DNA. CDR3 length equals 14 residues. Germline assignment: CDR1 SGHRS and CDR2 YFSETQ. CDR3 protein: CASSAGTTREKLFF.

This chain links TRBV10-2 with TRBJ2-1; TCRdb calls TRBD2, which cannot be checked without DNA. The CDR3 is 15 residues long. Germline V gene data show CDR1 as WSHSY and CDR2 as SAAADI. CDR3 loop: CASSERARSYNEQFF.

The chain recombines TRBV30 with TRBJ2-5; TCRdb names TRBD2, which stays unverified in the absence of DNA. Germline-derived CDR1 and CDR2 are GTSNPN and SVGIG (reference sequence). The CDR3 consists of 13 residues. CDR3 loop: CAWSGGRRETQYF.